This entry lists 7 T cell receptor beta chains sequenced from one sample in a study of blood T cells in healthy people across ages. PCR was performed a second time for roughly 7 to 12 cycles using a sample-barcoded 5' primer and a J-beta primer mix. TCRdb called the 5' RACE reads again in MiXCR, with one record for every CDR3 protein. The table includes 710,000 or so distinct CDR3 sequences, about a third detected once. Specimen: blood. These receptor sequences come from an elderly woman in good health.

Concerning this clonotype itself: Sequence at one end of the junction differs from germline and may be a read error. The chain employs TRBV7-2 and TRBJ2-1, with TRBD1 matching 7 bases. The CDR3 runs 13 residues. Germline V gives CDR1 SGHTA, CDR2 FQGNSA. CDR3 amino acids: CVSSQLGDSEQFF. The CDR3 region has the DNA TGTGTCAGCAGCCAATTGGGGGACAGTGAGCAGTTCTTC.

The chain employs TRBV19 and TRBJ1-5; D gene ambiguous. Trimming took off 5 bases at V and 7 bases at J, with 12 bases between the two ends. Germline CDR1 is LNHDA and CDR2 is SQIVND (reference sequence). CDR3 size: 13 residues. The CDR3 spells CASSALAGQPQHF. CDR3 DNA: TGTGCCAGTAGTGCCTTGGCGGGCCAGCCCCAGCATTTT.

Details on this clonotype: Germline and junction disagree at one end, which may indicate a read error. CDR3 nucleotides: TGCGGCGTTGGGCTAGCCTCGGCCTACGAGCAGTACTTC. Encoded protein: CGVGLASAYEQYF. The chain joins TRBV29-1 to TRBJ2-4, with a possible D match to TRBD2 (5 bases). The DNA end favors TRBJ2-7, so the J call may be wrong. The CDR3 has 13 amino acids. Germline-derived CDR1 and CDR2 are SQVTM and ANQGSEA.

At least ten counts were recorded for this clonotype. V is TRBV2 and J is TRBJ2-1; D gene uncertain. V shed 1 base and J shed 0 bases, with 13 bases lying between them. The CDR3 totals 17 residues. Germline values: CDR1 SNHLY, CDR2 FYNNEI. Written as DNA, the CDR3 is TGTGCCAGCAGTGAAGTCGGAGTGGGTGTCTCCTACAATGAGCAGTTCTTC. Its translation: CASSEVGVGVSYNEQFF.

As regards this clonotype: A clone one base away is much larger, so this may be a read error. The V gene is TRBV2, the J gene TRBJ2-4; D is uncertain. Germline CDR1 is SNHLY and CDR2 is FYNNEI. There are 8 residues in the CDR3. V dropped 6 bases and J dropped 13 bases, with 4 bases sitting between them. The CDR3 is CASSGQYF. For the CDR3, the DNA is TGTGCCAGCAGCGGGCAGTACTTC.

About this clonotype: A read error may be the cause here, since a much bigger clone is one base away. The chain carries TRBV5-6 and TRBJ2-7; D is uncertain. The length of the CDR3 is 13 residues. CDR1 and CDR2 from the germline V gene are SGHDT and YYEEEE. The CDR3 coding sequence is TGTGCCGGCAGCTTTGCAGGAGCCTACGAGCAGTACTTC. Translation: CAGSFAGAYEQYF.

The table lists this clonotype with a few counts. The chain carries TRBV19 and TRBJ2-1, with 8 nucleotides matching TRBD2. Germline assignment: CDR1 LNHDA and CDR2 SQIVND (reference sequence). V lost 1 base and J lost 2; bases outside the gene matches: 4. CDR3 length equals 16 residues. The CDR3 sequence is CASSIGSGLAYNEQFF. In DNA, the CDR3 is TGTGCCAGTAGTATAGGTTCGGGACTAGCCTACAATGAGCAGTTCTTC.